Below, 10 T cell receptor beta chains from the same sample are listed, as sequenced in a study of CD8 T cells in Susac syndrome. An input of about 0.45 to 1 ug of RNA was subjected to reverse transcription using random hexamers. TCRdb recomputed calls from the immunoSEQ multiplex PCR reads with MiXCR, one row per CDR3 protein. The sample has tens of thousands of distinct CDR3 sequences, 96% seen once. Sequenced sample: CD8+ T cells from PBMCs. The receptors were gathered from a human donor with Susac syndrome.

The rearrangement joins TRBV4-3 to TRBJ2-1; 7 positions match TRBD2. V was clipped by 1 base and J by 7 bases; unmatched bases: 10. Looked up from germline, CDR1 is LGHNA and CDR2 is YSLEER. This CDR3 spans 16 amino acids. CDR3 nucleotides: TGCGCCAGCAGCCAAGGAGCGGGATCAGCCCGGAATGAGCAGTTCTTC. Its translation is CASSQGAGSARNEQFF.

The chain is built from TRBV30 and TRBJ2-7; TRBD1 matches at 12 bases. Germline-derived CDR1 and CDR2 are GTSNPN and SVGIG (reference sequence). Trimming took 0 bases from V and 6 from J; bases not matched to a gene: 3. This CDR3 spans 14 amino acids. The CDR3 is CAWSVGQGAVEQYF. The CDR3 DNA sequence: TGTGCCTGGAGTGTGGGACAGGGGGCAGTCGAGCAGTACTTC.

This clonotype was detected once. The chain joins TRBV2 to TRBJ2-7, with D perhaps TRBD2 (5 bases). The V end was cut by 3 bases, the J end by 7 bases, with 10 bases between. The CDR3 is 12 residues long. Germline CDR1 is SNHLY and CDR2 is FYNNEI. CDR3 DNA: TGTGCCAGCAGTGACCAGGCGGGTGAGCAGTACTTC. Protein: CASSDQAGEQYF.

The CDR3 nucleotides are TGCAGCGTTGAAAAACAGGGAAACTATGGCTACACCTTC. It translates to CSVEKQGNYGYTF. This chain links TRBV29-1 with TRBJ1-2; perhaps TRBD1 as D (6 bases). Trimming removed 2 bases from V and 2 bases from J, with 9 bases in between. Germline V gene sequence: CDR1 SQVTM, CDR2 ANQGSEA. The CDR3 spans 13 residues.

CDR3 loop: CSARDLTYEQYF. Written as DNA, the CDR3 is TGCAGTGCTAGAGACCTAACCTACGAGCAGTACTTC. V is TRBV20-1 and J is TRBJ2-7; D uncertain. CDR1 and CDR2 from the germline V gene are DFQATT and SNEGSKA (reference sequence). Trimming took 0 bases from V and 2 from J, leaving 5 bases between them. CDR3 size: 12 residues.

J is TRBJ1-5 and V is TRBV30, with D hard to call. The CDR3 is made up of 12 amino acids. The V end lost 4 bases, the J end lost 5 bases, and 9 bases lay between the germline ends. The germline gives CDR1 GTSNPN, CDR2 SVGIG (reference sequence). CDR3 nucleotide sequence: TGTGCCTGGACCCAGTACGATCAGCCCCAGCATTTT. Residues: CAWTQYDQPQHF.

The chain carries TRBV20-1 and TRBJ2-7; D is undetermined. The germline V gene has CDR1 DFQATT and CDR2 SNEGSKA (reference sequence). The CDR3 covers 11 residues. The germline V and J ends were trimmed by 2 bases and 6 bases, with 8 bases remaining between them. CDR3 in amino acids: CSARQNSEQYF. Here the CDR3 DNA reads TGCAGTGCTAGACAAAACTCCGAGCAGTACTTC.

The sample holds a few counts of this clonotype. The V call is TRBV29-1, the J call TRBJ2-7, with D possibly matching TRBD2 (5 bases). Trimming took off 6 bases at V and 4 bases at J, with 16 bases between the two ends. CDR1 SQVTM and CDR2 ANQGSEA come from the germline V gene. This CDR3 has 13 amino acids. CDR3 region: CSVADRELYEQYF. CDR3 DNA sequence: TGCAGCGTAGCGGACCGAGAGCTATACGAGCAGTACTTC.

The chain combines TRBV15 with TRBJ2-2, with 12 bases identical to TRBD1. After removal of 0 bases from V and 4 bases from J, the junction contained 3 bases not matched to a gene. There are 17 residues in the CDR3. Germline CDR1 LNHNV, CDR2 YYDKDF (reference sequence). CDR3 protein: CATSRDRDRGRTGELFF. Here the CDR3 DNA reads TGTGCCACCAGCAGAGATAGGGACAGGGGGCGCACCGGGGAGCTGTTTTTT.

CDR3 sequence reads: CASSVSPPDTEAFF. The CDR3 region has the DNA TGTGCCAGCAGCGTAAGTCCCCCCGACACTGAAGCTTTCTTT. V usage is TRBV9 and J usage is TRBJ1-1; D call uncertain. The CDR3 has 14 amino acids. Germline-derived CDR1 and CDR2 are SGDLS and YYNGEE. V gave up 1 base and J gave up 3 bases, with 10 bases separating them.